Listed here are 12 T cell receptor beta chains from one sample, sequenced in a study of beta chain features in type 1 diabetes. Study observations and caveats: All four CD4+ subsets from Type 1 diabetes patients carried moderately but significantly shorter TCRB CDR3s.

The authors reverse transcribed all of the isolated RNA, so sequencing captured expressed TCRB transcripts. Data came from immunoSEQ multiplex PCR; TCRdb stores just in-frame clones and leaves some out. This sample has more than 300,000 clones, with 8% to 10% found just once. Antigens for these TCRs are unknown. Sequenced: central memory CD4+ T cells from blood. The receptors stem from a man aged 25 to 40 with type 1 diabetes.

The chain has TRBV5-1 and TRBJ2-7; D gene unclear. V was pared by 1 base and J by 0 bases, with 8 bases between. There are 14 residues in the CDR3. The V gene's germline CDR1 is SGHRS and CDR2 YFSETQ. The CDR3 DNA follows: TGCGCCAGCAGCTTGAATTCAAACTCCTACGAGCAGTACTTC. It codes for CASSLNSNSYEQYF.

Only a few counts were recorded for this clone. The V call is TRBV28, the J call TRBJ1-2, with D perhaps TRBD1 (5 bases). Deletions cut 4 bases from V and 4 bases from J, with 19 bases between. Germline lookup yields CDR1 MDHEN and CDR2 SYDVKM. The CDR3 contains 16 residues. For the CDR3, the DNA is TGTGCCAGCAGTTCCTTGACAGAGCCCCAGGGCTATGGCTACACCTTC. Its protein is CASSSLTEPQGYGYTF.

V is TRBV15 and J is TRBJ2-7; TRBD1 agrees at 8 bases. V was clipped by 1 base and J by 2 bases; unmatched bases: 4. This CDR3 comprises 15 residues. The germline V gene encodes CDR1 LNHNV and CDR2 YYDKDF (reference sequence). The CDR3 nucleotides are TGTGCCACCAGCAGAGCTACAGGGGGGACCTACGAGCAGTACTTC. It yields the protein CATSRATGGTYEQYF.

This clone was counted a few times. The chain is built from TRBV6-6 and TRBJ2-7; D remains ambiguous. V lost 7 bases and J lost 4, with 17 bases in between. The V gene's germline CDR1 is MNHNY and CDR2 SVGAGI (reference sequence). CDR3 length equals 14 residues. DNA for the CDR3: TGTGCCAGCATGTCCCCACCCTACGTATACGAGCAGTACTTC. As protein: CASMSPPYVYEQYF.

With respect to this clone: This CDR3 is also generated by other DNA sequences in the sample. V and J are TRBV6-5 and TRBJ1-5; perhaps TRBD1 as D (6 bases). This CDR3 contains 12 residues. V was shortened by 6 bases and J by 7 bases, with 10 bases between the two germline ends. CDR1 is MNHEY, CDR2 SVGAGI, per germline. CDR3 amino acids: CASRGAGQPQHF. Written as DNA, the CDR3 is TGTGCCAGCAGGGGGGCGGGGCAGCCCCAGCATTTT.

This clone was seen repeatedly, ten times or more. The rearrangement joins TRBV27 to TRBJ1-1; TRBD1 matches 8 bases. The CDR3 is 12 amino acids. From germline, CDR1 is MNHEY and CDR2 SMNVEV (reference sequence). Losses at the gene ends were 7 bases for V and 4 bases for J; bases not matched to a gene: 2. The CDR3 DNA sequence: TGTGCCAGCATCGGACAGGGCACTGAAGCTTTCTTT. It encodes CASIGQGTEAFF.

This clone was counted between two and nine times. This chain joins TRBV19 and TRBJ1-2; D ambiguous. The CDR3 totals 14 residues. Per the germline V gene, CDR1 is LNHDA and CDR2 is SQIVND (reference sequence). V lost 6 bases to trimming and J lost 2 bases, with 13 bases between them. The CDR3 here is CASSKQYGNYGYTF. The CDR3 DNA is TGTGCCAGTAGCAAACAGTATGGAAACTATGGCTACACCTTC.

The chain couples TRBV11-2 to TRBJ2-7, with TRBD2 as a possible D gene (6 bases). V lost 8 bases to trimming and J lost 0 bases, with 14 bases between them. Germline V gene lookup returns CDR1 SGHAT and CDR2 FQNNGV. The CDR3 is made up of 14 amino acids. CDR3 region: CASRRAESSYEQYF. CDR3 coding DNA: TGTGCCAGCCGGAGGGCGGAGTCCTCCTACGAGCAGTACTTC.

In its sample, this clone was seen a few times. The CDR3 DNA sequence: TGTGCCAGCAGCTCAGGCCCTACGCGTCAGCCCCAGCATTTT. Its protein is CASSSGPTRQPQHF. The genes are TRBV13 and TRBJ1-5; D gene uncertain. This CDR3 comprises 14 residues. CDR1 and CDR2 (germline): PRHDT, FYEKMQ (reference sequence). The V end lost 4 bases, the J end lost 6 bases, and 13 bases lay between the germline ends.

This clone was recorded a few times. The V and J genes are TRBV5-1 and TRBJ2-5, with D hard to call. The CDR3 runs 13 residues. Germline CDR1 and CDR2: SGHRS and YFSETQ. V lost 5 bases and J 5 bases, leaving 13 bases between the germline ends. CDR3 sequence (DNA): TGCGCCAGCAGAGAGAGGCCAACGGAGACCCAGTACTTC. This sequence encodes CASRERPTETQYF.

This CDR3 reads CASRPTGTGIQPQHF. The CDR3 coding sequence is TGTGCCAGCAGACCAACCGGGACAGGGATTCAGCCCCAGCATTTT. This sequence joins TRBV6-1 and TRBJ1-5, with TRBD1 matching 9 bases. Germline V CDR1 and CDR2: MNHNS, SASEGT. Trimming cost V 6 bases and J 6 bases; bases outside gene matches: 9. The CDR3 length is 15 residues.

This clone was detected only a few times. The chain carries TRBV6-6 and TRBJ2-1; TRBD1 is a possible D gene (5 bases). The V gene lost 6 bases and the J gene lost 8 bases, with 20 bases spanning the gap. In germline, CDR1 is MNHNY, CDR2 SVGAGI (reference sequence). The CDR3 runs to 15 residues. This CDR3 is CASSPWLGESDEQFF. DNA for the CDR3: TGTGCCAGCAGCCCGTGGTTAGGGGAATCCGATGAGCAGTTCTTC.